The next 10 T cell receptor beta chains were all read from a single sample in a study of CD8 T cells in Susac syndrome. Random hexamers were used to reverse transcribe an amount of about 0.45 to 1 ug RNA. TCRdb passed the immunoSEQ multiplex PCR reads through MiXCR, listing each CDR3 protein once. The sample lists tens of thousands of distinct CDR3 sequences, about 95% occurring once. Input material: CD8+ T cells from PBMCs. The origin of the receptors is a human donor with Susac syndrome.

The chain joins TRBV29-1 to TRBJ2-7, with 9 bases identical to TRBD1. Trimming cost V 6 bases and J 5 bases; bases outside gene matches: 8. This CDR3 comprises 13 residues. Germline CDR1 and CDR2: SQVTM and ANQGSEA. CDR3 region: CSVAAGQGDEQYF. CDR3 bases: TGCAGCGTGGCCGCGGGACAGGGTGACGAGCAGTACTTC.

The J gene is TRBJ2-1, the V gene TRBV29-1; 13 bases map to TRBD2. Germline V gene data show CDR1 as SQVTM and CDR2 as ANQGSEA. The J segment lost 2 bases and the V segment lost 1 base, leaving 2 bases of the junction unmatched. The CDR3 is made up of 16 amino acids. Here the CDR3 DNA reads TGCAGCGTTGAAGGGACTAGCGGGGGAACCTACAATGAGCAGTTCTTC. Amino acid sequence: CSVEGTSGGTYNEQFF.

This clonotype has more than one count but fewer than ten. The chain couples TRBV2 to TRBJ2-5; TRBD1 matches 7 bases. This CDR3 has 13 residues. From germline, CDR1 is SNHLY and CDR2 FYNNEI. With 6 bases clipped from V and 2 bases from J, the junction kept 3 bases outside the gene matches. CDR3 amino acids: CASSLRGQETQYF. The CDR3 nucleotides are TGTGCCAGCAGCCTCAGGGGGCAAGAGACCCAGTACTTC.

The chain joins TRBV4-3 to TRBJ2-2; unclear D gene. The CDR3 length is 14 residues. Trimming stripped 0 bases from V and 6 bases from J, with 8 bases between. Germline loops: CDR1 LGHNA, CDR2 YSLEER. DNA of the CDR3: TGCGCCAGCAGCCAAGATCCCGGCGCCGGGGAGCTGTTTTTT. Residues: CASSQDPGAGELFF.

The chain joins TRBV20-1 to TRBJ2-7; 11 nucleotides agree with TRBD1. J lost 2 bases, V lost 5 bases, and 5 bases had no gene match. Germline CDR1 is DFQATT and CDR2 is SNEGSKA (reference sequence). This CDR3 region has 14 residues. The CDR3 bases are TGCAGTGCTGAGGACAGGGGGCACCCCTACGAGCAGTACTTC. It translates to CSAEDRGHPYEQYF.

The chain is built from TRBV20-1 and TRBJ2-1, with TRBD1 matching over 11 bases. Germline V gene lookup returns CDR1 DFQATT and CDR2 SNEGSKA (reference sequence). There are 15 residues in the CDR3. Germline trimming cut 1 base from V and 3 bases from J; bases unmatched to any gene: 2. The CDR3 loop is CSARGTGGNYNEQFF. The CDR3 coding sequence is TGCAGTGCTAGAGGGACAGGGGGCAACTACAATGAGCAGTTCTTC.

The chain is built from TRBV9 and TRBJ1-2, with no clear D. Germline values: CDR1 SGDLS, CDR2 YYNGEE. The CDR3 extends over 10 amino acids. V was shortened by 7 bases and J by 3 bases, with 4 bases between the two germline ends. CDR3 nucleotides: TGTGCCAGCGGGGACTATGGCTACACCTTC. It encodes CASGDYGYTF.

The chain joins TRBV30 to TRBJ2-3; possible D gene TRBD1, 5 bases. There are 14 residues in the CDR3. The germline V gene encodes CDR1 GTSNPN and CDR2 SVGIG (reference sequence). The V end was cut by 0 bases, the J end by 6 bases, with 13 bases between. CDR3 in DNA: TGTGCCTGGAGTGTACTGGGGCTGGGGGATACGCAGTATTTT. Its translation: CAWSVLGLGDTQYF.

This chain's CDR3 is CATSRDGGGGDTQYF. CDR3 nucleotide sequence: TGTGCCACCAGCAGAGATGGGGGAGGGGGCGATACGCAGTATTTT. This rearrangement joins TRBV15 to TRBJ2-3; tentatively, D is TRBD1 or TRBD2 (7 bases each). The germline V and J ends were trimmed by 0 bases and 6 bases, with 13 bases remaining between them. The CDR3 has 15 amino acids. CDR1 and CDR2 (germline): LNHNV, YYDKDF (reference sequence).

This rearrangement joins TRBV20-1 to TRBJ1-2; maybe TRBD1 (5 bases). Trimming removed 0 bases from V and 4 bases from J, with 15 bases in between. Germline loops: CDR1 DFQATT, CDR2 SNEGSKA (reference sequence). This CDR3 has 15 residues. CDR3: CSARDQQDYLYGYTF. The CDR3 region has the DNA TGCAGTGCTAGAGATCAACAGGACTACCTCTATGGCTACACCTTC.